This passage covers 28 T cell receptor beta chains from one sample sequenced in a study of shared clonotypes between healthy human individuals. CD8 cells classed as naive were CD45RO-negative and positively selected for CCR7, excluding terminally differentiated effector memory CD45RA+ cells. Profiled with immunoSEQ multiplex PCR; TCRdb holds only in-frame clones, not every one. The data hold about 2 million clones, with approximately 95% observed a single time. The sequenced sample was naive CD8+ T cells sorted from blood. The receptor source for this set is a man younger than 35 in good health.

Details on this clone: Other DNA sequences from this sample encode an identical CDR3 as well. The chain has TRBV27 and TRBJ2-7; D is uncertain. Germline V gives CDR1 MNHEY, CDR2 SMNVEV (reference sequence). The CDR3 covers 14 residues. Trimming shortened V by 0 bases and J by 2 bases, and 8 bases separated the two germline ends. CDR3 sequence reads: CASSLSSTAYEQYF. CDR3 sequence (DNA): TGTGCCAGCAGTTTATCAAGTACAGCCTACGAGCAGTACTTC.

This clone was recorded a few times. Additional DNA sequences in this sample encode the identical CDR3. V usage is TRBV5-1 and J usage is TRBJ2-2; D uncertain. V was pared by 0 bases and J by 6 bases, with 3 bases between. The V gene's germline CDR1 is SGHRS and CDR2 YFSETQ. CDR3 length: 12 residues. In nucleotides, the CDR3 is TGCGCCAGCAGCTTGGGGTCCGGGGAGCTGTTTTTT. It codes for CASSLGSGELFF.

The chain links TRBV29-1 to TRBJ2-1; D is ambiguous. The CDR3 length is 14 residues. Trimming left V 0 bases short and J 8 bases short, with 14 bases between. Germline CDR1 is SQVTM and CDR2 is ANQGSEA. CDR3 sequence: CSVEDSQALHEQFF. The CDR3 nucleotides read TGCAGCGTTGAAGATAGCCAGGCGTTGCATGAGCAGTTCTTC.

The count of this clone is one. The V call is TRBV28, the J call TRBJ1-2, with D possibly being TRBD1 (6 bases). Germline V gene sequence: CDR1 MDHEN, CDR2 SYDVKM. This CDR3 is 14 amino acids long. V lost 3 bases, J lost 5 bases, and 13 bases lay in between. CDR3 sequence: CASSFFQGTYGYTF. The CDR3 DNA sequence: TGTGCCAGCAGTTTTTTTCAGGGGACTTATGGCTACACCTTC.

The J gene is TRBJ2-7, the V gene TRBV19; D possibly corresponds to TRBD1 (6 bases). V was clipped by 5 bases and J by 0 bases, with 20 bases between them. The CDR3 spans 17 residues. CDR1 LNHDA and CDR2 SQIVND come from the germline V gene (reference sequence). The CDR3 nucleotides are TGTGCCAGTAGTGAAGACATTACAGGGACGGCCTCCTACGAGCAGTACTTC. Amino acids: CASSEDITGTASYEQYF. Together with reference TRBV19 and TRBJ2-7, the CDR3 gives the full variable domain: DGGITQSPKYLFRKEGQNVTLSCEQNLNHDAMYWYRQDPGQGLRLIYYSQIVNDFQKGDIAEGYSVSREKKESFPLTVTSAQKNPTAFYLCASSEDITGTASYEQYFGPGTRLTVT.

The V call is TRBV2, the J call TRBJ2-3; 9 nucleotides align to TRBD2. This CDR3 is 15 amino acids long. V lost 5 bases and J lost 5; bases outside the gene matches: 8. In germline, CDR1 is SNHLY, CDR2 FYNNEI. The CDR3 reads CASSIAGAALDTQYF. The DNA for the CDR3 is TGTGCCAGCAGTATAGCGGGAGCCGCTTTAGATACGCAGTATTTT.

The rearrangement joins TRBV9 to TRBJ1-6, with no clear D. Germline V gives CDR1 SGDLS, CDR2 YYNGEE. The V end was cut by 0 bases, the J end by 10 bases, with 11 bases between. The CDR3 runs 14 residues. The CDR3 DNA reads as TGTGCCAGCAGCGTAGAGGTGGGAAACTCACCCCTCCACTTT. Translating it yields CASSVEVGNSPLHF.

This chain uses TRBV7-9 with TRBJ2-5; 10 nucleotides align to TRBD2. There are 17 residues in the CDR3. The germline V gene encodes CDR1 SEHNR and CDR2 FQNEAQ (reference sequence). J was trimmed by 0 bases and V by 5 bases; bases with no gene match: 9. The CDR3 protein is CASSTTSSGGYQETQYF. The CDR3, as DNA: TGTGCCAGCAGCACCACCTCTAGCGGGGGCTACCAAGAGACCCAGTACTTC.

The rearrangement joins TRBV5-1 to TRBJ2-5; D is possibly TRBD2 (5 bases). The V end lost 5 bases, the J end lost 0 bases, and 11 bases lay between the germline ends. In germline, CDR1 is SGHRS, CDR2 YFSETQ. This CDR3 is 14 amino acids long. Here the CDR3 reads CASSLTLDQETQYF. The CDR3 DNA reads TGCGCCAGCAGTTTGACACTAGACCAAGAGACCCAGTACTTC. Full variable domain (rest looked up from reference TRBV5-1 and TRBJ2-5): KAGVTQTPRYLIKTRGQQVTLSCSPISGHRSVSWYQQTPGQGLQFLFEYFSETQRNKGNFPGRFSGRQFSNSRSEMNVSTLELGDSALYLCASSLTLDQETQYFGPGTRLLVL.

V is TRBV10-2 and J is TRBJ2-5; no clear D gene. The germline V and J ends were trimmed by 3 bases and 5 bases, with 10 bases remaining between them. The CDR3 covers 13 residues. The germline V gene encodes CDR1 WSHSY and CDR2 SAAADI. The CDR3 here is CASSDADGETQYF. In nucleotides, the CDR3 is TGCGCCAGCAGTGACGCAGACGGGGAGACCCAGTACTTC.

This CDR3 is CASRAPQGPAKNIQYF. In nucleotides, the CDR3 is TGCGCCAGCAGGGCTCCACAGGGACCTGCCAAAAACATTCAGTACTTC. V and J are TRBV23-1 and TRBJ2-4; possibly TRBD1 for D (6 bases). TRBV23-1 is identified as an open reading frame with a role that is uncertain. Between the trimmed V and J ends, which lost 6 bases and 1 base, there was a span of 16 bases. This CDR3 comprises 16 residues.

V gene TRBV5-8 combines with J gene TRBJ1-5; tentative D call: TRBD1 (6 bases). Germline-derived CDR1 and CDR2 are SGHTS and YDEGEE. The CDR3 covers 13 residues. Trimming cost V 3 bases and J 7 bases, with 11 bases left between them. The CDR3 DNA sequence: TGTGCCAGCAGCTGGGGGGGCTTCCAGCCCCAGCATTTT. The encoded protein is CASSWGGFQPQHF.

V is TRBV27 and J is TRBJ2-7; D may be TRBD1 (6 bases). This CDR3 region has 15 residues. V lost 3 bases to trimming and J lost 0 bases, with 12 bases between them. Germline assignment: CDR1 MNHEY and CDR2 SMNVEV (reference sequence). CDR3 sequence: CASSFTGPSSYEQYF. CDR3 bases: TGTGCCAGCAGTTTCACAGGGCCGAGCTCCTACGAGCAGTACTTC.

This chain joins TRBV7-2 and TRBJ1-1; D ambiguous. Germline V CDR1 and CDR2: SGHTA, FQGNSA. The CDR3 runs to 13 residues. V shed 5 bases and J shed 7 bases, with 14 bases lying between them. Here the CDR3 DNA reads TGTGCCAGCAGCCATTGTCGTACGTGTGAAGCTTTCTTT. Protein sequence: CASSHCRTCEAFF. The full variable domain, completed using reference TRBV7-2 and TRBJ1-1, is GAGVSQSPSNKVTEKGKDVELRCDPISGHTALYWYRQSLGQGLEFLIYFQGNSAPDKSGLPSDRFSAERTGGSVSTLTIQRTQQEDSAVYLCASSHCRTCEAFFGQGTRLTVV.

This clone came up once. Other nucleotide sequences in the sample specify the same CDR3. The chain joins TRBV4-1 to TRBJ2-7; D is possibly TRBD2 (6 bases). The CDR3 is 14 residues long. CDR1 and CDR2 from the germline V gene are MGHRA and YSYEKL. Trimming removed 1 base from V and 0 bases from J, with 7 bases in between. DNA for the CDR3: TGCGCCAGCAGCCAAGTAGCGGACTCCTACGAGCAGTACTTC. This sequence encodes CASSQVADSYEQYF.

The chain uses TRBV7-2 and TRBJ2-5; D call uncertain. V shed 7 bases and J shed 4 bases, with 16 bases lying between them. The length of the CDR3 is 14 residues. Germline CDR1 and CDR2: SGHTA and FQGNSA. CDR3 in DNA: TGTGCCAGCACCCGCCCGGAAGGGCTAGAGACCCAGTACTTC. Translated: CASTRPEGLETQYF.

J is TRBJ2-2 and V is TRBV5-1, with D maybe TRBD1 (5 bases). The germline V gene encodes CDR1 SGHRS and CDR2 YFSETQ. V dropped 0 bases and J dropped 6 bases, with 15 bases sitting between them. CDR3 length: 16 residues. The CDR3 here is CASSLVGSKTAGELFF. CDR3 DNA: TGCGCCAGCAGCTTGGTTGGGTCAAAGACAGCCGGGGAGCTGTTTTTT.

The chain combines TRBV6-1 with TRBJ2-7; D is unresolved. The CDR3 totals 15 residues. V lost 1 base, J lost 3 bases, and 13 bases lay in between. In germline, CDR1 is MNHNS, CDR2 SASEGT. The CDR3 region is CASSEETTPSYEQYF. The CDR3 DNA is TGTGCCAGCAGTGAAGAGACAACCCCAAGCTACGAGCAGTACTTC.

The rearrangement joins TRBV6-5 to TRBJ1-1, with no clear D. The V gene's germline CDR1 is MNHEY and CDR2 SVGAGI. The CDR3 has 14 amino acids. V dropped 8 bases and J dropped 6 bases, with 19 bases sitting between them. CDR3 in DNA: TGTGCCAGCCGGTCGGGGTTTTCGAAGTCTGAAGCTTTCTTT. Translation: CASRSGFSKSEAFF.

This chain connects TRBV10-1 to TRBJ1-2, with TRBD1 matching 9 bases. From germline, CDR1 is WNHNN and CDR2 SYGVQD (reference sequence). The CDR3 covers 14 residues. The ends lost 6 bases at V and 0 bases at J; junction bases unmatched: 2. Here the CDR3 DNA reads TGCGCCAGCAGGGACAGGGGTGCTAACTATGGCTACACCTTC. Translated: CASRDRGANYGYTF.

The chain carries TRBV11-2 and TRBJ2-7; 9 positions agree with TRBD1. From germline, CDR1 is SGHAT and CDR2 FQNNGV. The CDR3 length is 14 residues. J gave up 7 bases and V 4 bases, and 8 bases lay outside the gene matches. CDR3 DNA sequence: TGTGCCAGCAGCTCAGGGACAGGGATGAGGGAGCAGTACTTC. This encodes CASSSGTGMREQYF.

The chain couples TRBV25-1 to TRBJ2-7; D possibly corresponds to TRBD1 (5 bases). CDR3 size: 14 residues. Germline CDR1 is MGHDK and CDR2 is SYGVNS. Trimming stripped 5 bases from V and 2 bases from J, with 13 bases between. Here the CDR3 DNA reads TGTGCCAGCAGTTGGGGCCAGGGCCCCTACGAGCAGTACTTC. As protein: CASSWGQGPYEQYF.

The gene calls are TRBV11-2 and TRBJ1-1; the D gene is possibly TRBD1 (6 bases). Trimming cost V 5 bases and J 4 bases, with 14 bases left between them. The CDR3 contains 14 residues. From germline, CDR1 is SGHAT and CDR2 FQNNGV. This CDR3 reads CASSLRQAVTEAFF. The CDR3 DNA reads TGTGCCAGCAGCCTCAGACAGGCGGTCACTGAAGCTTTCTTT.

CDR3 residues: CASSSTTSAKTYEQYF. CDR3 in DNA: TGTGCCAGCAGCTCAACGACTAGCGCTAAGACCTACGAGCAGTACTTC. V and J are TRBV7-9 and TRBJ2-7, with TRBD2 identical over 8 bases. J gave up 2 bases and V 4 bases, and 10 bases lay outside the gene matches. The CDR3 has 16 amino acids. Germline V gene lookup returns CDR1 SEHNR and CDR2 FQNEAQ (reference sequence).

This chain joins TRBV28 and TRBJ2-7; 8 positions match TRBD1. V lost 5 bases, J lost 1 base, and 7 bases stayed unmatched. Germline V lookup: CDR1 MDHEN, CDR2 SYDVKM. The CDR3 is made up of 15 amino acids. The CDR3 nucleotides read TGTGCCAGCAGTGCTACCGGGACAGGTTCCTACGAGCAGTACTTC. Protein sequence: CASSATGTGSYEQYF.

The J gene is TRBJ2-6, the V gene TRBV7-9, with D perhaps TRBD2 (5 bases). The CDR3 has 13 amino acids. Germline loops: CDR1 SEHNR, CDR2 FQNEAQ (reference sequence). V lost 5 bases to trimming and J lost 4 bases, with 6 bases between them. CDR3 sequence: CASSAGGANVLTF. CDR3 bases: TGTGCCAGCAGCGCGGGCGGGGCCAACGTCCTGACTTTC.

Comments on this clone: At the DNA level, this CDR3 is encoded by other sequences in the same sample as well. The CDR3 loop is CASSPQANYGYTF. The CDR3 DNA sequence: TGTGCCAGCAGTCCGCAGGCGAACTATGGCTACACCTTC. The chain employs TRBV27 and TRBJ1-2; D gene ambiguous. The CDR3 sequence is 13 residues long. CDR1 and CDR2 from the germline V gene are MNHEY and SMNVEV (reference sequence). Trimming shortened V by 5 bases and J by 2 bases, and 9 bases separated the two germline ends.

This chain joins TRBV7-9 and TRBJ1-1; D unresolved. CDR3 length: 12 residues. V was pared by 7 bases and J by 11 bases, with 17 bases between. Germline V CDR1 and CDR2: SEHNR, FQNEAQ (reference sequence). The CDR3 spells CASTSWAAVAFF. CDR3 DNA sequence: TGTGCCAGCACCTCCTGGGCTGCTGTCGCTTTCTTT.